This TCR beta chain was sequenced during a study of human T cells and chemical hapten exposure. Notes on the study in general: Expanded TCRs created a significantly greater count of big CDR3 similarity clusters than controls did.

Regarding time point: patch test 2, 6 weeks after DPC sensitization. The treatment denotes: therapeutic diphenylcyclopropenone sensitization with weekly scalp DPC. Every patch test was put on after a blood sample was taken. Those who donated were patients with alopecia, 18 to 70 years of age, and suitable for DPC. Only a few counts were recorded for this clonotype. Its target is unknown. Library construction involved attaching unique molecular identifiers to individual cDNA molecules, which allowed quantitative, reproducible TCR counting. TCRdb fed the RACE reads into MiXCR, producing one record per CDR3 protein. The table has about 110,000 distinct CDR3 sequences, more than 7% seen once. The germline V gene encodes CDR1 SGHAT and CDR2 FQNNGV. The ends lost 1 base at V and 8 bases at J; junction bases unmatched: 6. This CDR3 spans 15 amino acids.

This chain links TRBV11-2 with TRBJ2-1, with TRBD1 matching over 9 bases. The sequences come from whole blood, collected in connection with sensitization to the hapten diphenylcyclopropenone (DPC). The source is a middle-aged woman with alopecia areata. Some clones in this sample may be carry-over from other donors' samples. The CDR3 bases are TGTGCCAGCAGCTTAGCGACAGGGGGGGTCCATGAGCAGTTCTTC. It specifies CASSLATGGVHEQFF. The full variable domain, completed using reference TRBV11-2 and TRBJ2-1, is EAGVAQSPRYKIIEKRQSVAFWCNPISGHATLYWYQQILGQGPKLLIQFQNNGVVDDSQLPKDRFSAERLKGVDSTLKIQPAKLEDSAVYLCASSLATGGVHEQFFGPGTRLTVL.